The clone carrying this T cell receptor beta chain was counted between two and nine times. Each TRB amplification used about 250-550 ng of genomic DNA from blood. This sample is drawn from a study of T and B cells in COVID-19 patients. BIOMED2 TRB-A/B primer pools were used in multiplex TRB PCR. One entry per CDR3 protein results from TCRdb running MiXCR on the multiplex PCR reads. The repertoire holds more than 9,000 distinct CDR3 sequences, with around 30% as singletons. V lost 0 bases, J lost 2 bases, and 5 bases stayed unmatched. In germline, CDR1 is DFQATT, CDR2 SNEGSKA (reference sequence). This CDR3 is built from 15 residues.

The sequenced sample consisted of blood. The TCR was taken from a human donor with active COVID-19. The chain carries TRBV20-1 and TRBJ2-3; 7 nucleotides agree with TRBD2. Here the CDR3 reads CSARDRGGPTDTQYF. The CDR3 DNA reads TGCAGTGCTAGAGACCGCGGGGGACCCACAGATACGCAGTATTTT.